This passage covers 19 T cell receptor beta chains from one sample sequenced in a study of glioma-infiltrating T cells. TCR alpha and beta CDR3 regions were amplified from RNA using iRepertoire nested multiplex PCR. Each CDR3 protein is one row after TCRdb ran MiXCR on the multiplex PCR reads. The table lists 84,000 or so distinct CDR3 sequences, 23% of them singletons. The specimen was glioma tissue, nonneoplastic brain tissue, or PBMCs (not recorded which). These receptors were collected from a human donor with low-grade glioma or glioblastoma, undergoing nonglioma brain surgery, or in good health (not recorded which).

This clonotype was counted ten times or more. The gene calls are TRBV3-1 and TRBJ2-3; D remains ambiguous. This CDR3 spans 15 amino acids. Germline V lookup: CDR1 LGHDT, CDR2 YNNKEL (reference sequence). V lost 1 base, J lost 2 bases, and 10 bases lay in between. The DNA for the CDR3 is TGTGCCAGCAGCCAAGGCGCTTTATCCACAGATACGCAGTATTTT. Protein product: CASSQGALSTDTQYF.

The gene calls are TRBV11-2 and TRBJ2-7, with D possibly called TRBD1 or TRBD2 (7 bases each). The V and J ends lost 5 bases and 2 bases respectively, with 16 bases between them. CDR3 size: 15 residues. Per the germline V gene, CDR1 is SGHAT and CDR2 is FQNNGV. CDR3 amino acids: CASSRTRQGTYEQYF. As DNA, the CDR3 is TGTGCCAGCAGCCGGACTAGACAGGGTACCTACGAGCAGTACTTC.

This clonotype showed up many times. The chain is built from TRBV27 and TRBJ1-2, with D possibly TRBD1 on 6 matching bases. Looked up from germline, CDR1 is MNHEY and CDR2 is SMNVEV (reference sequence). CDR3 size: 15 residues. V was clipped by 4 bases and J by 2 bases, with 14 bases between them. Here the CDR3 reads CASSSTSQGNYGYTF. CDR3 nucleotide sequence: TGTGCCAGCAGTTCAACCTCCCAGGGGAACTATGGCTACACCTTC.

This clonotype has a count of ten or more. The V and J genes are TRBV2 and TRBJ2-2; a weak D match, TRBD2 (5 bases). CDR1 and CDR2 (germline): SNHLY, FYNNEI. The CDR3 length is 14 residues. Trimming stripped 7 bases from V and 0 bases from J, with 9 bases between. CDR3: CASTGGTNTGELFF. DNA for the CDR3: TGTGCCAGCACTGGAGGCACGAACACCGGGGAGCTGTTTTTT. Combining the CDR3 with reference TRBV2 and TRBJ2-2 gives the whole variable domain EPEVTQTPSHQVTQMGQEVILRCVPISNHLYFYWYRQILGQKVEFLVSFYNNEISEKSEIFDDQFSVERPDGSNFTLKIRSTKLEDSAMYFCASTGGTNTGELFFGEGSRLTVL.

This clonotype was observed at least ten times. The rearrangement links TRBV5-1 to TRBJ2-3, with 8 nucleotides matching TRBD1. J gave up 3 bases and V 4 bases, and 1 base lay outside the gene matches. Germline CDR1 and CDR2: SGHRS and YFSETQ. This CDR3 contains 13 residues. The CDR3 reads CASSRQGTDTQYF. In nucleotides, the CDR3 is TGCGCCAGCAGCCGACAGGGGACAGATACGCAGTATTTT.

There are many counts of this clonotype. V is TRBV20-1 and J is TRBJ2-1; D ambiguous. Germline loops: CDR1 DFQATT, CDR2 SNEGSKA (reference sequence). The ends were cut back, 0 bases at V and 10 bases at J, with 10 bases in the middle. CDR3 length: 12 residues. CDR3 sequence: CSARDKQLEQFF. As DNA, the CDR3 is TGCAGTGCTAGAGACAAACAGCTGGAGCAGTTCTTC.

As concerns this clonotype: A much more abundant neighbour one base away suggests this may be a read error. The chain has TRBV28 and TRBJ2-4; D perhaps matches TRBD2 (6 bases). Trimming stripped 8 bases from V and 3 bases from J, with 14 bases between. The CDR3 runs to 14 residues. Germline loops: CDR1 MDHEN, CDR2 SYDVKM. CDR3 region: CASAFGGVKNIQYF. The CDR3 nucleotides are TGTGCCAGCGCCTTCGGGGGAGTCAAAAACATTCAGTACTTC.

This clonotype is deemed medium-sized. The J gene is TRBJ2-3, the V gene TRBV2; TRBD1 or TRBD2 may be the D gene (5 bases each). V lost 7 bases to trimming and J lost 4 bases, with 12 bases between them. Germline values: CDR1 SNHLY, CDR2 FYNNEI. The CDR3 consists of 13 residues. The CDR3 nucleotides read TGTGCCAGCACGCTAAGGGACGCAGATACGCAGTATTTT. Its protein product is CASTLRDADTQYF.

The chain recombines TRBV5-1 with TRBJ1-3; a possible D gene is TRBD1 (5 bases). The CDR3 has 16 residues. V lost 4 bases and J 0 bases, leaving 14 bases between the germline ends. In germline, CDR1 is SGHRS, CDR2 YFSETQ. As DNA, the CDR3 is TGCGCCAGCAGCGGTTCCGGACAAAGCTCTGGAAACACCATATATTTT. Protein sequence: CASSGSGQSSGNTIYF.

This clonotype was seen at least ten times. The rearrangement links TRBV5-4 to TRBJ1-2, with a weak D call TRBD1 (6 bases). From germline, CDR1 is SGHNT and CDR2 YYREEE (reference sequence). Trimming cost V 4 bases and J 2 bases, with 9 bases left between them. The CDR3 is made up of 13 amino acids. The DNA for the CDR3 is TGTGCCAGCAGCCAGGACAGAAACTATGGCTACACCTTC. This gives the protein CASSQDRNYGYTF.

This clonotype was seen at least ten times. The chain carries TRBV2 and TRBJ1-1; a weak D match, TRBD1 (5 bases). CDR1 is SNHLY and CDR2 is FYNNEI in the germline V gene. The CDR3 has 11 amino acids. Trimming took off 3 bases at V and 8 bases at J, with 7 bases between the two ends. The CDR3 protein is CASSERTEAFF. The CDR3 region has the DNA TGTGCCAGCAGTGAGAGGACAGAAGCTTTCTTT. Drawing the rest from reference TRBV2 and TRBJ1-1, the complete variable domain is EPEVTQTPSHQVTQMGQEVILRCVPISNHLYFYWYRQILGQKVEFLVSFYNNEISEKSEIFDDQFSVERPDGSNFTLKIRSTKLEDSAMYFCASSERTEAFFGQGTRLTVV.

This clonotype was found many times. The J gene is TRBJ1-5, the V gene TRBV7-2; D is unresolved. Deletions cut 3 bases from V and 5 bases from J, with 8 bases between. CDR3 length: 13 amino acids. Germline CDR1 reads SGHTA; CDR2 reads FQGNSA. For the CDR3, the DNA is TGTGCCAGCAGCTTTGGGAGTTATCAGCCCCAGCATTTT. Protein sequence: CASSFGSYQPQHF. The whole variable domain, filled in from reference TRBV7-2 and TRBJ1-5, reads GAGVSQSPSNKVTEKGKDVELRCDPISGHTALYWYRQSLGQGLEFLIYFQGNSAPDKSGLPSDRFSAERTGGSVSTLTIQRTQQEDSAVYLCASSFGSYQPQHFGDGTRLSIL.

The chain carries TRBV12-3 or TRBV12-4 and TRBJ1-3; D call uncertain. The CDR3 is made up of 12 amino acids. The V end lost 5 bases, the J end lost 5 bases, and 7 bases lay between the germline ends. CDR3 in amino acids: CASSPYRNTIYF. The CDR3 coding sequence is TGTGCCAGCAGTCCCTACAGAAACACCATATATTTT.

This clonotype was observed at least ten times. This chain links TRBV27 with TRBJ2-7, with TRBD1 identical over 7 bases. This CDR3 comprises 14 residues. CDR1 and CDR2 from the germline V gene are MNHEY and SMNVEV (reference sequence). Trimming removed 3 bases from V and 6 bases from J; junction bases left unmatched: 8. The CDR3 DNA reads TGTGCCAGCAGTTTCGGCCAGGGGGACGGCGAGCAGTACTTC. Its translation is CASSFGQGDGEQYF.

This clonotype came up many times. The chain uses TRBV2 and TRBJ1-2; 7 bases match TRBD1. J was trimmed by 12 bases and V by 2 bases; bases with no gene match: 3. The CDR3 consists of 11 residues. Germline CDR1 SNHLY, CDR2 FYNNEI. The CDR3 sequence: CASSENRGDTF. The CDR3 region has the DNA TGTGCCAGCAGTGAAAACAGGGGCGACACCTTC.

The chain links TRBV6-1 to TRBJ2-7; 8 nucleotides align to TRBD2. With V trimmed by 5 bases and J by 2 bases, 8 bases remained unmatched. The CDR3 runs to 15 residues. Germline-derived CDR1 and CDR2 are MNHNS and SASEGT. CDR3: CASSLPTSGPYEQYF. Written as DNA, the CDR3 is TGTGCCAGCAGTCTCCCCACTAGCGGACCCTACGAGCAGTACTTC.

The genes are TRBV27 and TRBJ2-1, with D perhaps matching TRBD2 (6 bases). The V gene lost 4 bases and the J gene lost 8 bases, with 15 bases spanning the gap. The CDR3 runs 14 residues. In germline, CDR1 is MNHEY, CDR2 SMNVEV (reference sequence). The CDR3 region has the DNA TGTGCCAGCAGTTCGGGGGACGACTCCTATGAGCAGTTCTTC. Translation gives CASSSGDDSYEQFF.

The CDR3 region has the DNA TGTGCCAGTAGTCCGTCGGGGGTCCGCTCTTCTACTGGGGCCAACGTCCTGACTTTC. It yields the protein CASSPSGVRSSTGANVLTF. The rearrangement uses TRBV19 and TRBJ2-6; D is possibly TRBD2 (6 bases). Between the trimmed V and J ends, which lost 5 bases and 2 bases, there was a span of 22 bases. From germline, CDR1 is LNHDA and CDR2 SQIVND (reference sequence). This CDR3 has 19 amino acids.

This clonotype was recorded a few times. The V call is TRBV7-9, the J call TRBJ2-1; TRBD1 agrees at 8 bases. The V gene's germline CDR1 is SEHNR and CDR2 FQNEAQ (reference sequence). This CDR3 is built from 13 residues. The J segment lost 7 bases and the V segment lost 7 bases, leaving 6 bases of the junction unmatched. The CDR3 region is CASNTGGGNEQFF. CDR3 sequence (DNA): TGTGCCAGCAATACAGGGGGAGGTAATGAGCAGTTCTTC.